This T cell receptor (beta chain) derives from a study of cytomegalovirus exposure and HLA in healthy donors. In the study overall: Of the donors genotyped, several hundred in all, 81% fell in the Caucasian-associated ancestry cluster. Points from the study as a whole: It was reported that TCR beta sequences correctly inferred the HLA-A and HLA-B alleles for most subjects. The authors assumed roughly uniform sequencing depth across donors for presence/absence analyses. HLA allele associations emerged for around 15,000 TCR beta sequences in a later analysis, at 0.05 false discovery rate.

PCR was performed using 60 Vbeta and 13 Jbeta primers. Only in-frame clones appear in the TCRdb table, and some are missing; sequencing was by immunoSEQ multiplex PCR. The sample lists about 170,000 clones, around 80% occurring once. As to this clone: Its antigen is undetermined.

This sequence originates from a woman aged 18-35 years in good health and CMV-seronegative. Source material: PBMCs.

The CDR3: CASSEAGGGANVLTF. In DNA form, the CDR3 reads TGTGCCAGCAGTGAAGCAGGGGGTGGGGCCAACGTCCTGACTTTC. The V call is TRBV6-1, the J call TRBJ2-6; D possibly corresponds to TRBD1 (6 bases). Deletions cut 0 bases from V and 3 bases from J, with 6 bases between. This CDR3 spans 15 amino acids. CDR1 and CDR2 from the germline V gene are MNHNS and SASEGT.